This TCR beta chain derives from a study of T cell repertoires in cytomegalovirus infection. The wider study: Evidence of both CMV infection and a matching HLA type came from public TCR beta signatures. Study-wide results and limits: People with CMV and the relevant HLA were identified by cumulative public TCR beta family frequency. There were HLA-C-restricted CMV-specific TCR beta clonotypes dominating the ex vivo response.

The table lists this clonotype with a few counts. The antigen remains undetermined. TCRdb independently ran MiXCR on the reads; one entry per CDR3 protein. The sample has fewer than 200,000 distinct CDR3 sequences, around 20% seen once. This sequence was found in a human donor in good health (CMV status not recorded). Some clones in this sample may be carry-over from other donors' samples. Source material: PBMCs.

The CDR3 region is CASSIWGGNYEQYF. In nucleotides, the CDR3 is TGTGCCAGTAGTATTTGGGGCGGAAACTACGAGCAGTACTTC. The genes are TRBV19 and TRBJ2-7; possibly TRBD1 for D (5 bases). This CDR3 contains 14 residues. Trimming took off 3 bases at V and 3 bases at J, with 12 bases between the two ends. Germline V gene sequence: CDR1 LNHDA, CDR2 SQIVND (reference sequence).